The 26 T cell receptor beta chains presented below share a single source sample, sequenced in a study of T cells after yellow fever vaccination (dated by TCRdb to between 2017 and 2020). Library preparation used 5' RACE. The listed sequencing device is Illumina HiSeq 2500. TCRdb ran its own pipeline on the public reads, namely fastp trimming at Q25 and MiXCR clone calling, and kept in-frame beta chains. Each record represents a unique CDR3 protein, reported with the most common genes and DNA among its rows. The sample profile shows 500,000 to 650,000 distinct CDR3 sequences; roughly 13% of them were found once. The ten most abundant clones make up over 12% of the sample. The treatment or condition label, as the study defines it: live attenuated yellow fever vaccine strain. This material consisted of PBMCs, taken on the day of the yellow fever booster vaccination. These TCRs come from a man aged 25-45 years who received the YFV17D yellow fever vaccine.

The V and J genes are TRBV7-9 and TRBJ2-1; the D call may be TRBD1 or TRBD2 (5 bases each). This CDR3 is 16 amino acids long. Germline V lookup: CDR1 SEHNR, CDR2 FQNEAQ (reference sequence). V was shortened by 5 bases and J by 3 bases, with 17 bases between the two germline ends. CDR3 loop: CASSRGAGAYYNEQFF. CDR3 DNA sequence: TGTGCCAGCAGCCGCGGAGCCGGGGCCTACTACAATGAGCAGTTCTTC.

This clonotype was observed at least ten times. The genes are TRBV30 and TRBJ2-2; 9 positions agree with TRBD2. From germline, CDR1 is GTSNPN and CDR2 SVGIG (reference sequence). V lost 4 bases, J lost 6 bases, and 9 bases stayed unmatched. The CDR3 runs 15 residues. The CDR3: CAWTILGTSSGELFF. In DNA form, the CDR3 reads TGTGCCTGGACCATCTTGGGGACTAGCTCCGGGGAGCTGTTTTTT.

V and J are TRBV3-1 and TRBJ2-7, with unresolved D. Germline V gene data show CDR1 as LGHDT and CDR2 as YNNKEL (reference sequence). The CDR3 contains 13 residues. V lost 3 bases and J 3 bases, leaving 9 bases between the germline ends. CDR3: CASSQFRNYEQYF. DNA of the CDR3: TGTGCCAGCAGCCAGTTCCGTAACTACGAGCAGTACTTC.

This clonotype was seen more than once but under ten times. The rearrangement joins TRBV12-3 or TRBV12-4 to TRBJ2-2; no clear D gene. The CDR3 is made up of 15 amino acids. The V end lost 3 bases, the J end lost 1 base, and 9 bases lay between the germline ends. CDR3 sequence (DNA): TGTGCCAGCAGTTTGAGCAACAAGAACACCGGGGAGCTGTTTTTT. It specifies CASSLSNKNTGELFF.

This clonotype has a handful of counts. V usage is TRBV10-3 and J usage is TRBJ2-7, with D possibly matching TRBD1 (7 bases). From germline, CDR1 is ENHRY and CDR2 SYGVKD. V lost 3 bases and J 3 bases, leaving 15 bases between the germline ends. The CDR3 consists of 15 residues. This chain's CDR3 is CAISETGAGIYEQYF. CDR3 DNA sequence: TGTGCCATCAGTGAAACAGGGGCGGGAATCTACGAGCAGTACTTC.

This chain connects TRBV7-2 to TRBJ2-4, with 12 bases matching TRBD2. The CDR3 totals 16 residues. Trimming took 2 bases from V and 15 from J; bases not matched to a gene: 14. The germline CDR1 and CDR2 sequences are SGHTA and FQGNSA. In DNA, the CDR3 is TGTGCCAGCAGCTTATCCTCTAGCGGGAGGGCCGGTGGGCGGTACTTC. Residues: CASSLSSSGRAGGRYF.

This clonotype appeared a few times. The chain uses TRBV6-2 or TRBV6-3 and TRBJ2-7; the match to TRBD2 covers 11 bases. The CDR3 loop spans 14 amino acids. J was trimmed by 5 bases and V by 6 bases; bases with no gene match: 6. Germline V gives CDR1 MNHEY, CDR2 SVGEGT. CDR3 residues: CASRPTSGNNEQYF. The CDR3 DNA follows: TGTGCCAGCAGGCCGACTAGCGGGAACAACGAGCAGTACTTC.

This rearrangement joins TRBV7-2 to TRBJ2-3, with TRBD2 as a possible D gene (5 bases). This CDR3 has 14 residues. The germline V gene has CDR1 SGHTA and CDR2 FQGNSA. Between the trimmed V and J ends, which lost 1 base and 6 bases, there was a span of 11 bases. CDR3 bases: TGTGCCAGCAGCTTAGAGGACTCCCCTGATACGCAGTATTTT. Translation gives CASSLEDSPDTQYF. The full variable domain, with the rest looked up from reference TRBV7-2 and TRBJ2-3, is GAGVSQSPSNKVTEKGKDVELRCDPISGHTALYWYRQSLGQGLEFLIYFQGNSAPDKSGLPSDRFSAERTGGSVSTLTIQRTQQEDSAVYLCASSLEDSPDTQYFGPGTRLTVL.

In this sample, this clonotype turned up many times. The V and J genes are TRBV20-1 and TRBJ2-7; no clear D. Germline V lookup: CDR1 DFQATT, CDR2 SNEGSKA (reference sequence). The V and J ends lost 3 bases and 2 bases respectively, with 11 bases between them. This CDR3 is built from 13 residues. The CDR3 bases are TGCAGTGCTAGTGGACCGAACCCCTACGAGCAGTACTTC. Amino acid sequence: CSASGPNPYEQYF.

The chain combines TRBV20-1 with TRBJ2-1; TRBD1 might be the D (6 bases). This CDR3 has 12 amino acids. Germline V gene data show CDR1 as DFQATT and CDR2 as SNEGSKA (reference sequence). V lost 5 bases, J lost 7 bases, and 12 bases lay in between. The CDR3 region is CSAGTGRNEQFF. The CDR3 DNA is TGCAGTGCTGGAACAGGGAGAAATGAGCAGTTCTTC.

This clonotype was seen only a few times. The chain joins TRBV6-1 to TRBJ1-6; the D is unclear. The length of the CDR3 is 11 residues. Between the trimmed V and J ends, which lost 11 bases and 9 bases, there was a span of 11 bases. Germline CDR1 reads MNHNS; CDR2 reads SASEGT. The CDR3 region has the DNA TGTGCCGTAAGGGTTGGTTCACCCCTCCACTTT. Translating gives CAVRVGSPLHF.

The chain carries TRBV5-8 and TRBJ2-1, with 13 nucleotides matching TRBD2. The CDR3 sequence is 16 residues long. The trim removed 3 bases at V and 7 bases at J, leaving 7 bases unmatched. The V gene's germline CDR1 is SGHTS and CDR2 YDEGEE. The CDR3 nucleotides are TGTGCCAGCAGCTCTGGGACTAGCGGGACGGGTAATGAGCAGTTCTTC. Translated, it gives CASSSGTSGTGNEQFF. The whole variable domain, remainder taken from reference TRBV5-8 and TRBJ2-1, is EAGVTQSPTHLIKTRGQQATLRCSPISGHTSVYWYQQALGLGLQFLLWYDEGEERNRGNFPPRFSGRQFPNYSSELNVNALELEDSALYLCASSSGTSGTGNEQFFGPGTRLTVL.

This clonotype turned up a few times. V and J are TRBV7-2 and TRBJ1-4, with no clear D. The CDR3 consists of 11 residues. Germline CDR1 reads SGHTA; CDR2 reads FQGNSA. Trimming removed 3 bases from V and 8 bases from J, with 4 bases in between. The CDR3 sequence is CASSFKEKLFF. In DNA, the CDR3 is TGTGCCAGCAGCTTTAAAGAAAAACTGTTTTTT.

This clonotype was recorded a few times. The chain uses TRBV19 and TRBJ2-3; no reliable D call. In germline, CDR1 is LNHDA, CDR2 SQIVND (reference sequence). V was clipped by 5 bases and J by 6 bases, with 12 bases between them. The CDR3 spans 13 residues. CDR3 bases: TGTGCCAGTAGTCGTGCGGTATCCGATACGCAGTATTTT. Its translation is CASSRAVSDTQYF.

This clonotype was counted a few times. This chain connects TRBV6-2 or TRBV6-3 to TRBJ2-1; 7 nucleotides align to TRBD1. CDR1 is MNHEY and CDR2 is SVGEGT in the germline V gene. The CDR3 is 14 residues long. Losses at the gene ends were 7 bases for V and 0 bases for J; bases not matched to a gene: 3. The DNA for the CDR3 is TGTGCCAGCAACGACAGGGTCTCCTACAATGAGCAGTTCTTC. It specifies CASNDRVSYNEQFF.

V and J are TRBV5-6 and TRBJ1-5, with D hard to call. The germline V gene encodes CDR1 SGHDT and CDR2 YYEEEE. Trimming left V 3 bases short and J 4 bases short, with 11 bases between. The CDR3 is 14 residues long. In DNA form, the CDR3 reads TGTGCCAGCAGCTCTGTCCGGCAGAATCAGCCCCAGCATTTT. It codes for CASSSVRQNQPQHF.

Only a few counts were recorded for this clonotype. This chain joins TRBV27 and TRBJ2-1; 10 bases are shared with TRBD1. The V and J ends lost 4 bases and 12 bases, in that order; junction bases with no gene match: 3. The CDR3 has 12 amino acids. CDR1 and CDR2 (germline): MNHEY, SMNVEV (reference sequence). CDR3 DNA: TGTGCCAGCAGTTCCCGGGACAGGGGGCAGTTCTTC. It encodes CASSSRDRGQFF.

In this sample, this clonotype turned up a few times. This chain links TRBV20-1 with TRBJ1-4; a weak D match, TRBD1 (6 bases). Per germline, CDR1 DFQATT and CDR2 SNEGSKA (reference sequence). With 6 bases removed from V and 0 bases from J, the gap between germline ends came to 11 bases. This CDR3 has 14 amino acids. In DNA form, the CDR3 reads TGCAGTGCACCTGACAGGACAACTAATGAAAAACTGTTTTTT. Translating it yields CSAPDRTTNEKLFF.

There are many counts of this clonotype. The rearrangement links TRBV18 to TRBJ2-7; D may be TRBD2 (6 bases). The V gene lost 4 bases and the J gene lost 4 bases, with 17 bases spanning the gap. The germline V gene has CDR1 KGHSH and CDR2 LQKENI. The length of the CDR3 is 15 residues. The CDR3 nucleotides read TGTGCCAGCTCACGCCTGCGCGGGATAGGTTACGAGCAGTACTTC. Its translation is CASSRLRGIGYEQYF.

In this sample, this clonotype turned up a few times. The chain uses TRBV28 and TRBJ1-5; D gene uncertain. The CDR3 has 12 amino acids. The V end was cut by 5 bases, the J end by 9 bases, with 11 bases between. The germline CDR1 and CDR2 sequences are MDHEN and SYDVKM. CDR3: CASSPRSWPQHF. CDR3 DNA: TGTGCCAGCAGTCCCCGAAGTTGGCCCCAGCATTTT.

This clonotype has ten or more counts. V usage is TRBV20-1 and J usage is TRBJ2-3; no firm D call. V lost 5 bases to trimming and J lost 4 bases, with 13 bases between them. CDR3 length: 13 residues. CDR1 is DFQATT and CDR2 is SNEGSKA in the germline V gene (reference sequence). As DNA, the CDR3 is TGCAGTGCTGGGGATCGGTACCCAGATACGCAGTATTTT. Residues: CSAGDRYPDTQYF.

The chain couples TRBV28 to TRBJ2-3, with TRBD1 matching 7 bases. CDR3 length: 13 residues. V was clipped by 7 bases and J by 4 bases; unmatched bases: 5. CDR1 MDHEN and CDR2 SYDVKM come from the germline V gene. CDR3 sequence reads: CASIRTGADTQYF. For the CDR3, the DNA is TGTGCCAGCATTAGGACAGGAGCAGATACGCAGTATTTT.

V is TRBV3-1 and J is TRBJ2-3; 8 bases align to TRBD2. CDR1 and CDR2 from the germline V gene are LGHDT and YNNKEL (reference sequence). The CDR3 totals 16 residues. V gave up 3 bases and J gave up 0 bases; unmatched junction bases: 5. The CDR3 DNA reads TGTGCCAGCAGCCAGTTTGCTAGCGGGAGCACAGATACGCAGTATTTT. Translating gives CASSQFASGSTDTQYF.

V usage is TRBV20-1 and J usage is TRBJ1-2, with 9 bases fitting TRBD1. This CDR3 spans 15 amino acids. Looked up from germline, CDR1 is DFQATT and CDR2 is SNEGSKA (reference sequence). With V trimmed by 2 bases and J by 4 bases, 8 bases remained unmatched. CDR3 sequence reads: CSARPTGGGFYGYTF. In DNA form, the CDR3 reads TGCAGTGCTAGACCAACAGGGGGCGGGTTCTATGGCTACACCTTC.

This clonotype was counted a few times. This chain links TRBV24-1 with TRBJ2-7, with 7 bases that match TRBD2. CDR1 is KGHDR, CDR2 SFDVKD, per germline. Losses at the gene ends were 4 bases for V and 3 bases for J; bases not matched to a gene: 8. This CDR3 region has 15 residues. The CDR3 DNA sequence: TGTGCCACCAGTGACGCTAGCGGAAATTTCTACGAGCAGTACTTC. Encoded protein: CATSDASGNFYEQYF.

The chain is built from TRBV4-3 and TRBJ2-3; D is unresolved. V gave up 2 bases and J gave up 10 bases, with 16 bases separating them. This CDR3 contains 14 residues. Per germline, CDR1 LGHNA and CDR2 YSLEER. The CDR3 region is CASSQKPGSLAQYF. The CDR3 DNA follows: TGCGCCAGCAGCCAAAAACCCGGTTCCCTGGCGCAGTATTTT.